These 7 T cell receptor beta chains were sequenced from one sample in a study of blood T cell repertoires in COVID-19. Sequencing used immunoSEQ multiplex PCR; TCRdb keeps in-frame clones, though not all of them. This sample has approximately 330,000 clones; approximately 90% occur once, and the top ten carry under 5%. The sample comprised peripheral blood. These TCRs come from a woman between 50 and 59 years old with active or convalescent COVID-19.

The rearrangement links TRBV5-6 to TRBJ2-1; 7 nucleotides match TRBD2. V dropped 5 bases and J dropped 1; count of bases not matched to a gene: 6. Germline assignment: CDR1 SGHDT and CDR2 YYEEEE. This CDR3 has 15 amino acids. The CDR3 DNA reads TGTGCCAGCAGTCTCGGGGGGAGGTCCTACAATGAGCAGTTCTTC. The encoded protein is CASSLGGRSYNEQFF.

This sequence joins TRBV30 and TRBJ1-3; D uncertain. This CDR3 contains 12 residues. Trimming removed 4 bases at V and 2 bases at J, with 6 bases between. CDR1 is GTSNPN and CDR2 is SVGIG in the germline V gene (reference sequence). CDR3 DNA: TGTGCCTGGACCCTAGCTGGAAACACCATATATTTT. Protein product: CAWTLAGNTIYF.

The rearrangement joins TRBV7-8 to TRBJ2-7, with TRBD1 matching over 8 bases. Germline values: CDR1 SGHVS, CDR2 FQNEAQ. The J segment lost 0 bases and the V segment lost 2 bases, leaving 3 bases of the junction unmatched. This CDR3 is 15 amino acids long. The CDR3 here is CASSLRTGNSYEQYF. CDR3 nucleotide sequence: TGTGCCAGCAGCTTACGGACAGGGAACTCCTACGAGCAGTACTTC.

The chain employs TRBV19 and TRBJ2-6; TRBD1 is a possible D gene (6 bases). Germline CDR1 LNHDA, CDR2 SQIVND (reference sequence). The CDR3 is made up of 15 amino acids. The V end lost 7 bases, the J end lost 2 bases, and 12 bases lay between the germline ends. CDR3 sequence: CASTTQGTGANVLTF. CDR3 sequence (DNA): TGTGCCAGTACCACACAGGGTACTGGGGCCAACGTCCTGACTTTC.

V is TRBV9 and J is TRBJ1-5; D remains unclear. Trimming took 4 bases from V and 0 from J, leaving 14 bases between them. Germline lookup yields CDR1 SGDLS and CDR2 YYNGEE. The CDR3 is 16 residues long. CDR3 nucleotide sequence: TGTGCCAGCAGCCTGAAGGCACAGCATAGCAATCAGCCCCAGCATTTT. It translates to CASSLKAQHSNQPQHF.

This clone was recorded only once. The chain recombines TRBV28 with TRBJ2-1; TRBD1 might be the D (5 bases). CDR3 length: 15 residues. Germline assignment: CDR1 MDHEN and CDR2 SYDVKM. Trimming removed 3 bases at V and 9 bases at J, with 18 bases between. The CDR3 sequence: CASSFGLGADGEQFF. CDR3 in DNA: TGTGCCAGCAGTTTTGGGCTAGGGGCGGACGGTGAGCAGTTCTTC.

The V call is TRBV7-8, the J call TRBJ1-5; 9 bases are a match to TRBD1. Germline loops: CDR1 SGHVS, CDR2 FQNEAQ. The V and J ends lost 5 bases and 8 bases, in that order; junction bases with no gene match: 10. This CDR3 is 15 amino acids long. The CDR3 here is CASSPQDRGWKPQHF. In DNA form, the CDR3 reads TGTGCCAGCAGCCCCCAGGACAGGGGTTGGAAGCCCCAGCATTTT.